This T cell receptor beta chain was identified in a study of chemoradiotherapy in HPV16-positive cancers. Turning to the study itself: A couple of HPV16-positive patients' cells yielded candidate HPV-specific clones and common motifs.

CDR1 and CDR2 from the germline V gene are SGHRS and YFSETQ. This CDR3 has 17 residues. J lost 1 base, V lost 2 bases, and 6 bases had no gene match. In the case of this clone: Its antigen is undetermined.

Study observations and caveats: HPV-specific T cells were functionally defined from only a couple of HPV16-positive patients. Better recurrence-free survival went with HPV-responsive T-cell expansion in HPV16-positive patients.

Measured with immunoSEQ multiplex PCR; TCRdb has only the in-frame clones, and not every one. The sample shows roughly 2,000 clones, 86% of them seen only once. This specimen was tumor tissue, taken from a patient who underwent chemoradiotherapy. The chain uses TRBV5-1 and TRBJ2-2; 9 nucleotides line up with TRBD2. This receptor was identified in a human donor with HPV-associated anogenital cancer. CDR3 in amino acids: CASSLPGTSLNTGELFF. The CDR3 DNA reads as TGCGCCAGCAGCTTACCCGGGACTAGCCTGAACACCGGGGAGCTGTTTTTT.